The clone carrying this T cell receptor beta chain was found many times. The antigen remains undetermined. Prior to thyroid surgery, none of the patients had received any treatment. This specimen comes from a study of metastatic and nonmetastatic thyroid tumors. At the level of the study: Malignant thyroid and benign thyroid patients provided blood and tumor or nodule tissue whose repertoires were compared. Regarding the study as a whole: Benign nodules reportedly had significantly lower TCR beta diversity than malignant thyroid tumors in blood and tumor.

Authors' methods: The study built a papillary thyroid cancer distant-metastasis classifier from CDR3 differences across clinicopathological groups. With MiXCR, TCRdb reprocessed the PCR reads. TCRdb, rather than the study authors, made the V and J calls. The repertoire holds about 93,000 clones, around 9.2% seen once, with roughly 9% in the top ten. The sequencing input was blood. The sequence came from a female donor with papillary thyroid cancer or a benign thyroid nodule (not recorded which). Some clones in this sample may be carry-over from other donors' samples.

In nucleotides, the CDR3 is TGTGCCAGCTCACCAACCGGGACTAGCGGCGAGCAGTACTTC. Its protein product is CASSPTGTSGEQYF. The V and J genes are TRBV18 and TRBJ2-7; 11 bases are a match to TRBD2. The germline CDR1 and CDR2 sequences are KGHSH and LQKENI. The CDR3 is 14 amino acids. The V segment lost 2 bases and the J segment 6 bases; nucleotides outside the gene matches: 3.